This T cell receptor (beta chain) is drawn from a study of technical replicates of blood from several donors. Measured with immunoSEQ multiplex PCR; TCRdb has only the in-frame clones, and not every one. The sample lists under 95,000 clones; roughly 94% were seen once. The sequence was obtained from a human donor in good health. Sequenced sample: T cells isolated from PBMCs.

This CDR3 reads CASSRTGLKDSPLHF. In nucleotides, the CDR3 is TGTGCCAGCAGCAGGACAGGGCTAAAGGATTCACCCCTCCACTTT. The chain uses TRBV7-9 and TRBJ1-6, with 8 bases identical to TRBD1. Germline CDR1 reads SEHNR; CDR2 reads FQNEAQ (reference sequence). The ends lost 5 bases at V and 8 bases at J; junction bases unmatched: 8. The CDR3 has 15 residues.